Presented here are 20 T cell receptor beta chains from one specimen sequenced in a study of CD8 T cells in ankylosing spondylitis. TCRdb reprocessed the 5' RACE reads with MiXCR, giving one entry per CDR3 protein. The sample carries 30,000 to 45,000 distinct CDR3 sequences, roughly 3.1% recorded once. The material sequenced was blood, either unsorted or a sorted T cell fraction (not recorded which). These receptors were collected from a male donor with ankylosing spondylitis or in good health (not recorded which).

This clonotype was detected ten times or more. This sequence joins TRBV9 and TRBJ2-5; TRBD2 matches at 7 bases. Trimming took 0 bases from V and 5 from J; bases not matched to a gene: 10. The CDR3 length is 16 residues. From germline, CDR1 is SGDLS and CDR2 YYNGEE. CDR3 nucleotide sequence: TGTGCCAGCAGCGTAGGGGGAGCGGGGATCTCGGAGACCCAGTACTTC. Protein product: CASSVGGAGISETQYF.

This clonotype was picked up many times. The V gene is TRBV9, the J gene TRBJ2-1, with 9 bases that match TRBD1. The CDR3 is 15 amino acids. The germline V gene has CDR1 SGDLS and CDR2 YYNGEE. V trimming: 0 bases; J trimming: 9 bases; junction bases outside the gene matches: 7. CDR3 loop: CASSVAGQGKSEQFF. For the CDR3, the DNA is TGTGCCAGCAGCGTAGCGGGACAGGGTAAGAGTGAGCAGTTCTTC.

This clonotype was found many times. The genes are TRBV9 and TRBJ1-4, with D possibly being TRBD1 (6 bases). In germline, CDR1 is SGDLS, CDR2 YYNGEE. Trimming took 4 bases from V and 0 from J, leaving 16 bases between them. CDR3 length: 17 amino acids. In DNA, the CDR3 is TGTGCCAGCAGCCCCGTGGGGGGGCGACCAACTAATGAAAAACTGTTTTTT. This sequence encodes CASSPVGGRPTNEKLFF.

This clonotype showed up many times. The rearrangement joins TRBV9 to TRBJ2-3; 8 positions match TRBD2. This CDR3 spans 16 amino acids. V dropped 1 base and J dropped 5; count of bases not matched to a gene: 9. Germline lookup yields CDR1 SGDLS and CDR2 YYNGEE. CDR3 loop: CASSVSPTSGRDTQYF. The CDR3 region has the DNA TGTGCCAGCAGCGTATCCCCCACTAGCGGTAGAGATACGCAGTATTTT.

This clonotype was counted ten times or more. The chain carries TRBV9 and TRBJ2-1; TRBD2 matches 11 bases. V trimming: 1 base; J trimming: 10 bases; junction bases outside the gene matches: 10. The CDR3 has 16 residues. CDR1 and CDR2 (germline): SGDLS, YYNGEE. The CDR3 DNA reads TGTGCCAGCAGCGTAACTAGCGGGGGAAGCCTAAGGGAGCAGTTCTTC. It specifies CASSVTSGGSLREQFF.

In its sample, this clonotype was seen many times. This chain uses TRBV9 with TRBJ2-2; D might be TRBD1 (5 bases). CDR1 and CDR2 (germline): SGDLS, YYNGEE. Trimming took 1 base from V and 0 from J, leaving 7 bases between them. The length of the CDR3 is 15 residues. The DNA for the CDR3 is TGTGCCAGCAGCGTAAGGGGCCCGAACACCGGGGAGCTGTTTTTT. Protein sequence: CASSVRGPNTGELFF.

Many counts were recorded for this clonotype. The chain carries TRBV9 and TRBJ2-1, with 8 positions matching TRBD2. The CDR3 consists of 17 residues. Germline loops: CDR1 SGDLS, CDR2 YYNGEE. V was pared by 5 bases and J by 7 bases, with 17 bases of the junction left unmatched. The DNA of the CDR3 is TGTGCCAGCAGTTCCACCACCGGGACTAGAGTTGGAAATGAGCAGTTCTTC. The encoded protein is CASSSTTGTRVGNEQFF.

This clonotype was found many times. The rearrangement joins TRBV9 to TRBJ2-1; a possible D gene is TRBD2 (5 bases). The germline V gene has CDR1 SGDLS and CDR2 YYNGEE. The CDR3 contains 16 residues. Trimming took off 2 bases at V and 1 base at J, with 13 bases between the two ends. Here the CDR3 DNA reads TGTGCCAGCAGCGTCCTCCATAGCGCATCCTACAATGAGCAGTTCTTC. Its translation: CASSVLHSASYNEQFF.

This clonotype appeared many times. The rearrangement uses TRBV9 and TRBJ2-4; perhaps TRBD1 as D (5 bases). V shed 0 bases and J shed 6 bases, with 10 bases lying between them. This CDR3 has 14 residues. The germline CDR1 and CDR2 sequences are SGDLS and YYNGEE. CDR3 coding DNA: TGTGCCAGCAGCGTAGACAACCAGGGAAACATTCAGTACTTC. This encodes CASSVDNQGNIQYF.

This clonotype was detected many times. The CDR3: CASSLSGGAYNEQFF. DNA for the CDR3: TGTGCCAGCAGTTTAAGCGGGGGGGCCTACAATGAGCAGTTCTTC. The chain is built from TRBV9 and TRBJ2-1; 10 bases match TRBD2. This CDR3 comprises 15 residues. V shed 5 bases and J 2 bases; nucleotides not matched to a gene: 4. Germline V lookup: CDR1 SGDLS, CDR2 YYNGEE.

This clonotype came up many times. The chain combines TRBV9 with TRBJ1-3; no clear D gene. CDR1 and CDR2 (germline): SGDLS, YYNGEE. This CDR3 is 16 amino acids long. Trimming took 4 bases from V and 0 from J, leaving 14 bases between them. For the CDR3, the DNA is TGTGCCAGCAGCCCTGGACCTGGGGACTCTGGAAACACCATATATTTT. Translating it yields CASSPGPGDSGNTIYF.

This clonotype was observed at least ten times. V gene TRBV9 combines with J gene TRBJ1-6; possible D gene TRBD1, 5 bases. CDR1 is SGDLS, CDR2 YYNGEE, per germline. The CDR3 sequence is 14 residues long. V lost 0 bases to trimming and J lost 9 bases, with 10 bases between them. The CDR3 reads CASSVVGVGSPLHF. For the CDR3, the DNA is TGTGCCAGCAGCGTAGTAGGGGTTGGTTCACCCCTCCACTTT. Drawing the rest from reference TRBV9 and TRBJ1-6, the complete variable domain is DSGVTQTPKHLITATGQRVTLRCSPRSGDLSVYWYQQSLDQGLQFLIQYYNGEERAKGNILERFSAQQFPDLHSELNLSSLELGDSALYFCASSVVGVGSPLHFGNGTRLTVT.

This clonotype came up many times. This chain uses TRBV9 with TRBJ2-3; D gene unclear. The germline gives CDR1 SGDLS, CDR2 YYNGEE. This CDR3 region has 14 residues. The V gene lost 3 bases and the J gene lost 1 base, with 9 bases spanning the gap. CDR3 loop: CASSADGRTDTQYF. The CDR3, as DNA: TGTGCCAGCAGCGCGGACGGGCGCACAGATACGCAGTATTTT.

At least ten counts were recorded for this clonotype. The rearrangement joins TRBV9 to TRBJ2-5; TRBD2 matches at 14 bases. Unmatched junction bases numbered 9, after V lost 3 bases and J lost 5 bases. Per the germline V gene, CDR1 is SGDLS and CDR2 is YYNGEE. This CDR3 contains 17 residues. The CDR3 DNA reads TGTGCCAGCAGCGCGGGACTAGCGGGAGAACCGTCCGAGACCCAGTACTTC. Its protein is CASSAGLAGEPSETQYF.

In this sample, this clonotype turned up many times. The chain links TRBV9 to TRBJ1-6, with TRBD1 matching 7 bases. The CDR3 totals 15 residues. Germline V CDR1 and CDR2: SGDLS, YYNGEE. V shed 1 base, J shed 10 bases, and the junction held 8 bases outside the gene matches. The CDR3 is CASSVTPQGSSPLHF. DNA for the CDR3: TGTGCCAGCAGCGTAACCCCACAGGGGTCCTCACCCCTCCACTTT.

This clonotype was recorded many times. The chain has TRBV9 and TRBJ2-3; 8 nucleotides line up with TRBD1. Germline V lookup: CDR1 SGDLS, CDR2 YYNGEE. Trimming cost V 3 bases and J 2 bases; bases outside gene matches: 2. The CDR3 loop spans 14 amino acids. The CDR3 region is CASSAGGFTDTQYF. The CDR3 coding sequence is TGTGCCAGCAGCGCAGGGGGCTTCACAGATACGCAGTATTTT.

This clonotype rates as medium-sized. The gene calls are TRBV9 and TRBJ2-2; a possible D gene is TRBD2 (5 bases). This CDR3 contains 17 residues. V shed 2 bases and J shed 0 bases, with 14 bases lying between them. Per germline, CDR1 SGDLS and CDR2 YYNGEE. The CDR3 nucleotides read TGTGCCAGCAGCGTTGCACCGGGGAGATCGAACACCGGGGAGCTGTTTTTT. This sequence encodes CASSVAPGRSNTGELFF.

This clonotype was found many times. Here the CDR3 DNA reads TGTGCCAGCAGCGCCGATCGGGGGGGACAGACAACCGGGGAGCTGTTTTTT. This encodes CASSADRGGQTTGELFF. The chain carries TRBV9 and TRBJ2-2; D may be TRBD2 (8 bases). The CDR3 has 17 residues. Trimming took off 3 bases at V and 5 bases at J, with 20 bases between the two ends. Germline CDR1 is SGDLS and CDR2 is YYNGEE. Filled out from reference TRBV9 and TRBJ2-2, the complete variable domain reads DSGVTQTPKHLITATGQRVTLRCSPRSGDLSVYWYQQSLDQGLQFLIQYYNGEERAKGNILERFSAQQFPDLHSELNLSSLELGDSALYFCASSADRGGQTTGELFFGEGSRLTVL.

This clonotype was observed many times. The chain joins TRBV9 to TRBJ2-5, with TRBD1 matching 9 bases. This CDR3 comprises 16 residues. Germline lookup yields CDR1 SGDLS and CDR2 YYNGEE. V lost 2 bases to trimming and J lost 3 bases; unmatched junction nucleotides: 8. This CDR3 reads CASSVRPGTGKETQYF. The CDR3 region has the DNA TGTGCCAGCAGCGTCCGCCCGGGGACAGGGAAAGAGACCCAGTACTTC.

The table lists this clonotype with many counts. V gene TRBV9 combines with J gene TRBJ2-1; D not resolved. V was trimmed by 0 bases and J by 6 bases, leaving 7 bases between them. The CDR3 has 13 amino acids. From germline, CDR1 is SGDLS and CDR2 YYNGEE. The CDR3 coding sequence is TGTGCCAGCAGCGTAGGTTGGACCAATGAGCAGTTCTTC. Amino acids: CASSVGWTNEQFF.